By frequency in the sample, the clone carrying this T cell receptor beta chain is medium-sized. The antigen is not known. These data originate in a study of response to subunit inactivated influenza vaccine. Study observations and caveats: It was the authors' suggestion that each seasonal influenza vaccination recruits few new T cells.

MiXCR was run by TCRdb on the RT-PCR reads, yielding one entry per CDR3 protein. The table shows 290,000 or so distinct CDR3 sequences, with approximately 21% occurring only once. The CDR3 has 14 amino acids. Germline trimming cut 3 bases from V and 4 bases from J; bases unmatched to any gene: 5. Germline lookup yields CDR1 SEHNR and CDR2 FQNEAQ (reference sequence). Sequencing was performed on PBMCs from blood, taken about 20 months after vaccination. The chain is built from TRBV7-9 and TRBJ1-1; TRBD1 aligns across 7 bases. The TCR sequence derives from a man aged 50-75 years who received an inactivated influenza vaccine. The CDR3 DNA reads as TGTGCCAGCAGCTTGGCAGGGGGAGGCACTGAAGCTTTCTTT. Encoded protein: CASSLAGGGTEAFF.